This T cell receptor (beta chain) was retrieved from a study of Graves' ophthalmopathy and Graves' hyperthyroidism. For the study at large: Sampling took place at initial diagnosis, with peripheral blood obtained before any treatment.

The sequenced template was RNA, covering the TCR beta CDR3 region. An opening RT-PCR round employed HTBI primers and preceded a second-round multiplex PCR. MiXCR, applied by TCRdb to the multiplex PCR reads, yields one record per CDR3 protein. The sample shows about 240,000 distinct CDR3 sequences, around 50% of them seen only once. Germline loops: CDR1 SGHDT, CDR2 YYEEEE. The CDR3 is made up of 11 amino acids. The V end lost 3 bases, the J end lost 9 bases, and 6 bases lay between the germline ends. The chain couples TRBV5-6 to TRBJ2-2, with D hard to call. The specimen was peripheral blood. The clonotype originates from an adult man with Graves' ophthalmopathy. The CDR3 bases are TGTGCCAGCAGCTCCTCCCGGGAGCTGTTTTTT. Its translation is CASSSSRELFF.